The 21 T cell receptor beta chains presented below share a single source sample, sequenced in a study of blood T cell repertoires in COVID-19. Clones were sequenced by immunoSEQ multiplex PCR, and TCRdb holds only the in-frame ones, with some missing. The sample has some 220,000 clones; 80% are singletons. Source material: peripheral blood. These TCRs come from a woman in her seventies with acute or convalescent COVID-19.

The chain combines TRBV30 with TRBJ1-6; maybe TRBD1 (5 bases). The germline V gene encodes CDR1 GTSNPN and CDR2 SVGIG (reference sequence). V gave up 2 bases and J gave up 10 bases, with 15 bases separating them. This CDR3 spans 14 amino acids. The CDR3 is CAWSWWTIDSPLHF. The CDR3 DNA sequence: TGTGCCTGGAGTTGGTGGACAATAGACTCACCCCTCCACTTT.

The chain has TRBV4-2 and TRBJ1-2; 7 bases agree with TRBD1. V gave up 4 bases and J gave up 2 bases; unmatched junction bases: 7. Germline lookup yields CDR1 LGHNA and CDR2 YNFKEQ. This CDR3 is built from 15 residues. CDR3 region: CASSRETGNNYGYTF. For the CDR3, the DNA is TGTGCCAGCAGCCGAGAGACAGGGAACAACTATGGCTACACCTTC.

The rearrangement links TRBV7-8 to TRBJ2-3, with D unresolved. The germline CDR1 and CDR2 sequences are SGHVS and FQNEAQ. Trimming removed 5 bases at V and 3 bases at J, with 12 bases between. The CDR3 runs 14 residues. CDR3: CASSLQWQTDTQYF. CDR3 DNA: TGTGCCAGCAGCCTGCAGTGGCAAACAGATACGCAGTATTTT.

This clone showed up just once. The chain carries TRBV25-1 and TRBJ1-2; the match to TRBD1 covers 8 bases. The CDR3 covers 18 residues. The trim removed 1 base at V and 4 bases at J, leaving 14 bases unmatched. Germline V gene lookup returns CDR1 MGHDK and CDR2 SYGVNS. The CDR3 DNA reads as TGTGCCAGCAGTGAATCGGGAACAGGGGGACCCCTCGGCTATGGCTACACCTTC. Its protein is CASSESGTGGPLGYGYTF.

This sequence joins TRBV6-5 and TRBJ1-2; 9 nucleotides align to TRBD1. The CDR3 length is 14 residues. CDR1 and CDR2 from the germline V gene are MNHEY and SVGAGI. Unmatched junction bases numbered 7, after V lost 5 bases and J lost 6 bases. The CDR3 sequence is CASSTGGYGHGYTF. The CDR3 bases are TGTGCCAGCAGTACAGGGGGCTATGGTCATGGCTACACCTTC.

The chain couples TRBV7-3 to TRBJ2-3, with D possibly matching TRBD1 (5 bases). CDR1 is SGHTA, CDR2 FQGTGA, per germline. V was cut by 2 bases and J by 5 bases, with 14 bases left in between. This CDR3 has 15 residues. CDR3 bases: TGTGCCAGCAGCTTAGGACAATACATCGGAGATACGCAGTATTTT. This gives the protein CASSLGQYIGDTQYF.

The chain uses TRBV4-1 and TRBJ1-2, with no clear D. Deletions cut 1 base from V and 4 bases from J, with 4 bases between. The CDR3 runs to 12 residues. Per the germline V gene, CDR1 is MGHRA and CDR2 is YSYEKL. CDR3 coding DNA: TGCGCCAGCAGCCAAGGGGCCTATGGCTACACCTTC. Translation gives CASSQGAYGYTF.

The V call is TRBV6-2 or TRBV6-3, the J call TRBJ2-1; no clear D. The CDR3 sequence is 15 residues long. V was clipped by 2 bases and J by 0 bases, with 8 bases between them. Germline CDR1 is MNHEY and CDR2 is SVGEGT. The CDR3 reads CASSYRYRSYNEQFF. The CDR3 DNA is TGTGCCAGCAGTTACCGGTACCGCTCCTACAATGAGCAGTTCTTC.

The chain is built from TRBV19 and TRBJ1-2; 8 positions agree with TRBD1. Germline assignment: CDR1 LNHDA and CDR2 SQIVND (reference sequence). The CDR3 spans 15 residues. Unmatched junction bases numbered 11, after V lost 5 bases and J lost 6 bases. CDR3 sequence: CASSFPWTGYNGYTF. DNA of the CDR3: TGTGCCAGTAGTTTCCCATGGACAGGGTATAATGGCTACACCTTC.

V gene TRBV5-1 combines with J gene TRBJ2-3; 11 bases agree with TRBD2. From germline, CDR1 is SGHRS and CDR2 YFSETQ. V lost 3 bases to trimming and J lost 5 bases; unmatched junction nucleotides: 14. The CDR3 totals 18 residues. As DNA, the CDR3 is TGCGCCAGCAGCTCGCAACGGGGTAGCGGGGGGGCCAGAGATACGCAGTATTTT. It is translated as CASSSQRGSGGARDTQYF.

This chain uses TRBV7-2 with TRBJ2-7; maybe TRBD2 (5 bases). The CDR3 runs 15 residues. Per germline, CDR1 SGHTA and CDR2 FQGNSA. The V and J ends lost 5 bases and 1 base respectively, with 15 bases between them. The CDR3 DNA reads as TGTGCCAGCAGCCGTGAGGGTATGGTATCCTACGAGCAGTACTTC. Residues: CASSREGMVSYEQYF.

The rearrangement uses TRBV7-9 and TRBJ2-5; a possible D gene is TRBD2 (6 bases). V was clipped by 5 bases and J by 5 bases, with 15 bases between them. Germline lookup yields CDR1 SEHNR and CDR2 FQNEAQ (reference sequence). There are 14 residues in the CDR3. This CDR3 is CASSPRGIGETQYF. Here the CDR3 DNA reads TGTGCCAGCAGCCCTCGGGGGATCGGCGAGACCCAGTACTTC.

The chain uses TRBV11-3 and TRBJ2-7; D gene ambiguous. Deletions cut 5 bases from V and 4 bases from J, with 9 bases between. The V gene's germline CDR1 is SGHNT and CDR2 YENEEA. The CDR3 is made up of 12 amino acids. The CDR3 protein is CASSLLLYEQYV. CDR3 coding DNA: TGTGCCAGCAGCCTACTCCTGTACGAGCAGTACGTC.

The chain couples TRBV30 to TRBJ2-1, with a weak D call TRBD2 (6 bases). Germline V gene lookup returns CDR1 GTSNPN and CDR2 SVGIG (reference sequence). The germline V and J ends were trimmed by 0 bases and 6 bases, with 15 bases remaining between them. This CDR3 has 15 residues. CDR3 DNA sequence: TGTGCCTGGAGTGTACTGGGCAGGGAGGCCAATGAGCAGTTCTTC. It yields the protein CAWSVLGREANEQFF.

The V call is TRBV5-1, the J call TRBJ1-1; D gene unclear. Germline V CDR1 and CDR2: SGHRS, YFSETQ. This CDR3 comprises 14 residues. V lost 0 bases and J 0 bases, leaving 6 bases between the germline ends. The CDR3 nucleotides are TGCGCCAGCAGCTTGGGACTGTTGAACACTGAAGCTTTCTTT. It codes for CASSLGLLNTEAFF.

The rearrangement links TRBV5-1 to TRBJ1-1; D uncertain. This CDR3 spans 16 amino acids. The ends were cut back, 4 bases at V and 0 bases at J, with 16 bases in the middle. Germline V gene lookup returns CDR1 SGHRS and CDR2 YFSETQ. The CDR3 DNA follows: TGCGCCAGCAGCCGAGGAGGCCCGATAATGAACACTGAAGCTTTCTTT. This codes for CASSRGGPIMNTEAFF.

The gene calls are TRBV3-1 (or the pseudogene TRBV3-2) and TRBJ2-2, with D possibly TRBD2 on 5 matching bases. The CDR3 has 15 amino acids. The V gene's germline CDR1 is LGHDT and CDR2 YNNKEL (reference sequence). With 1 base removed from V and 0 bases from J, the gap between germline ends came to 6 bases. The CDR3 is CASSQVGANTGELFF. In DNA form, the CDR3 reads TGTGCCAGCAGCCAAGTCGGGGCGAACACCGGGGAGCTGTTTTTT.

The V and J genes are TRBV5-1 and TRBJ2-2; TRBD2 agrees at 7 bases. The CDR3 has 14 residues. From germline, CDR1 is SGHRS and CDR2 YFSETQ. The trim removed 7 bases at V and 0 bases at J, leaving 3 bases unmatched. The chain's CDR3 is CASGRDANTGELFF. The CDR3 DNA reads TGCGCCAGCGGGAGGGATGCGAACACCGGGGAGCTGTTTTTT.

This CDR3 is CASRMQVNTEAFF. The CDR3 DNA sequence: TGTGCCAGCAGAATGCAGGTTAACACTGAAGCTTTCTTT. The chain carries TRBV6-5 and TRBJ1-1, with unresolved D. CDR3 length: 13 amino acids. Deletions cut 6 bases from V and 2 bases from J, with 10 bases between. CDR1 is MNHEY and CDR2 is SVGAGI in the germline V gene.

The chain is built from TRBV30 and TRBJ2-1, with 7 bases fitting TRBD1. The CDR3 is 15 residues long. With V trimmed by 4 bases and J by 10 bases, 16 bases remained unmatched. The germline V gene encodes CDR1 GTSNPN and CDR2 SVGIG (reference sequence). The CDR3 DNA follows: TGTGCCTGGAACCCGACAGGGACGGTTACGGTCGAGCAGTTCTTC. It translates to CAWNPTGTVTVEQFF.

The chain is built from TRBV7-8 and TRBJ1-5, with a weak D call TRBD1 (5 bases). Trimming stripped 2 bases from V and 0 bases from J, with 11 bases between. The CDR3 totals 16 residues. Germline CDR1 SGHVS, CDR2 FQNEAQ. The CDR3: CASSLSWQGSNQPQHF. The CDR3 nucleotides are TGTGCCAGCAGCTTAAGTTGGCAGGGTAGCAATCAGCCCCAGCATTTT.